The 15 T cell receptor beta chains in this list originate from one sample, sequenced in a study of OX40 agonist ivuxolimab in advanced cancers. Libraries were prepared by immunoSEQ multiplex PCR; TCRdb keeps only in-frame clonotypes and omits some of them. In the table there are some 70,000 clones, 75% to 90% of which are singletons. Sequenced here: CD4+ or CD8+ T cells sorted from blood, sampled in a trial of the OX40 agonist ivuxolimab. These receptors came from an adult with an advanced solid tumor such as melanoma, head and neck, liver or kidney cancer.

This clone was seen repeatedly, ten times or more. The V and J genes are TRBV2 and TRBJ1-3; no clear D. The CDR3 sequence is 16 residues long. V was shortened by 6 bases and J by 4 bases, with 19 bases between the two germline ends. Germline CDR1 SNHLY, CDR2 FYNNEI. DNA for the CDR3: TGTGCCAGCAGCCAACCAGGCGAGGGTTCGGGAAACACCATATATTTT. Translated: CASSQPGEGSGNTIYF.

Here the CDR3 DNA reads TGTGCCAGCAGCTTACAGGCAGGGACGAACACCGGGGAGCTGTTTTTT. Protein sequence: CASSLQAGTNTGELFF. The chain employs TRBV7-2 and TRBJ2-2, with D perhaps matching TRBD1 (5 bases). V was trimmed by 2 bases and J by 0 bases, leaving 10 bases between them. CDR3 length equals 16 residues. CDR1 and CDR2 from the germline V gene are SGHTA and FQGNSA.

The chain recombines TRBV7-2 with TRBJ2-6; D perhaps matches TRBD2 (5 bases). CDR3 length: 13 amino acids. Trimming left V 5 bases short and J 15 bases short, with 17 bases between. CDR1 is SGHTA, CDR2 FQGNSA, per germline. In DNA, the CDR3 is TGTGCCAGCAGCCCCACGAGGGTCCACGACCTGACTTTC. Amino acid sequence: CASSPTRVHDLTF. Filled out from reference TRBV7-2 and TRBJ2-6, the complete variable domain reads GAGVSQSPSNKVTEKGKDVELRCDPISGHTALYWYRQSLGQGLEFLIYFQGNSAPDKSGLPSDRFSAERTGGSVSTLTIQRTQQEDSAVYLCASSPTRVHDLTFGAGSRLTVL.

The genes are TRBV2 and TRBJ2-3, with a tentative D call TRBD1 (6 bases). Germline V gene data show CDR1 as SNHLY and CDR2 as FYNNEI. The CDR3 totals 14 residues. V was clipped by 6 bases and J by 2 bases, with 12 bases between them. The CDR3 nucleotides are TGTGCCAGCAGACCCAGGGGCCACACAGATACGCAGTATTTT. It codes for CASRPRGHTDTQYF.

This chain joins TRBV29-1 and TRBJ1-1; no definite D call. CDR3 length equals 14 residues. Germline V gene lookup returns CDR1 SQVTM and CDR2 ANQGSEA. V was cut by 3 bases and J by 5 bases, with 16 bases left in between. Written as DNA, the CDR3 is TGCAGCGTTGAGTGGGCCGGACGGGGTACTGAAGCTTTCTTT. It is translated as CSVEWAGRGTEAFF.

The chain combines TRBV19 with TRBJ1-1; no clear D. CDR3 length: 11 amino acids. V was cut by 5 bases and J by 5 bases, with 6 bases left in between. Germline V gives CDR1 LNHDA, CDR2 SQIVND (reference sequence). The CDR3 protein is CASSWNTEAFF. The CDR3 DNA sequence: TGTGCCAGTAGTTGGAATACTGAAGCTTTCTTT.

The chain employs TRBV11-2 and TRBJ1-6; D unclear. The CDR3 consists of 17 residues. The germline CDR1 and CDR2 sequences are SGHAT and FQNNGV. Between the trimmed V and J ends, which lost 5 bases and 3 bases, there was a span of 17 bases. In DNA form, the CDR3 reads TGTGCCAGCAGCCCTGCTTCGGGAGTTTACTATAATTCACCCCTCCACTTT. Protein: CASSPASGVYYNSPLHF.

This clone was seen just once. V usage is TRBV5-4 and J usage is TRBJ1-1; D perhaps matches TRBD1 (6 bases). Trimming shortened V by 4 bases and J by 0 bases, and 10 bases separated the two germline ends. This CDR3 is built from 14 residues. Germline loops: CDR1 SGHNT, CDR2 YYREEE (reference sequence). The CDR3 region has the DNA TGTGCCAGCAGCACACAGGGTGTGAACACTGAAGCTTTCTTT. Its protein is CASSTQGVNTEAFF.

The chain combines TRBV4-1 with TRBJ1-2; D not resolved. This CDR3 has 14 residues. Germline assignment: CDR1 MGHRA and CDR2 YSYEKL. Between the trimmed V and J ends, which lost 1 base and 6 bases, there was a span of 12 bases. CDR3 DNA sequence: TGCGCCAGCAGCCAAGTTGGACGGCAGGATGGCTACACCTTC. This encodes CASSQVGRQDGYTF.

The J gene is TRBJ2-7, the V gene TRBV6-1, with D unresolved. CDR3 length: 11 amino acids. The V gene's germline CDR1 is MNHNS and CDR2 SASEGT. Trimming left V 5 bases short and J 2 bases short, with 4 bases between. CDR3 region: CASSLTYEQYF. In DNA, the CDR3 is TGTGCCAGCAGTTTAACCTACGAGCAGTACTTC.

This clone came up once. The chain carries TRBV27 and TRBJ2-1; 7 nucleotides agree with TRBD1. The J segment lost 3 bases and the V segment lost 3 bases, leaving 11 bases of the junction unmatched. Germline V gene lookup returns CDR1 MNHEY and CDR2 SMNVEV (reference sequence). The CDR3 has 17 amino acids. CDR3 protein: CASSFQLTGKLYNEQFF. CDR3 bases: TGTGCCAGCAGTTTCCAATTGACAGGGAAACTCTACAATGAGCAGTTCTTC.

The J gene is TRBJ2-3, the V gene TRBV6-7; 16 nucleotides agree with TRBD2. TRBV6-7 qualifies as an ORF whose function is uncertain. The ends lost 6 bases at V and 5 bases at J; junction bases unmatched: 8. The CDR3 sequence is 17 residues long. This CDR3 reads CASRGTSGGEWVDTQYF. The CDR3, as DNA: TGTGCCAGCAGAGGGACTAGCGGGGGGGAATGGGTAGATACGCAGTATTTT.

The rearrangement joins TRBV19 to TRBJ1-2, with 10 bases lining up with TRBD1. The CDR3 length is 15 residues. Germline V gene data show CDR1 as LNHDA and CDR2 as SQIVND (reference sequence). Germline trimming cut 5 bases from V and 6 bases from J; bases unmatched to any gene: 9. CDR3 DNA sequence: TGTGCCAGTAGTGTGAACCGGGACAGGGGCCATGGCTACACCTTC. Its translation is CASSVNRDRGHGYTF.

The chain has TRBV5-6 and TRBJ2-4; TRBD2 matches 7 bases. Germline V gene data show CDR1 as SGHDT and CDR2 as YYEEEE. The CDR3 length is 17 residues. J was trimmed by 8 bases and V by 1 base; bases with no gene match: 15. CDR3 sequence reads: CASSLISAGIGRDIQYF. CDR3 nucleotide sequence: TGTGCCAGCAGCTTGATCTCGGCAGGTATAGGGAGGGACATTCAGTACTTC.

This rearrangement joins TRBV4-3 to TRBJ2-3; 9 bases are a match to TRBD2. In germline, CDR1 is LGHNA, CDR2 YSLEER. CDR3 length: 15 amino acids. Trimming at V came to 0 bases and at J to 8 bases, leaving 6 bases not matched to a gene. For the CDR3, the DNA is TGCGCCAGCAGCCAAGACGGCGGGGGGGTGGTTACGCAGTATTTT. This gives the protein CASSQDGGGVVTQYF.